The clone carrying this T cell receptor (beta chain) was seen a handful of times. The data derive from a study of blood T cells in healthy people across ages. For the second PCR, which ran for about 7 to 11 cycles, a sample-barcoded 5' primer and a J-beta primer mix were used. A tag from a template-switch adaptor with 12 random nucleotides marked each cDNA molecule. Using its own MiXCR run on the 5' RACE reads, TCRdb lists one record per CDR3 protein. The sample records 890,000 or so distinct CDR3 sequences, around 62% being singletons. Germline V gene lookup returns CDR1 SQVTM and CDR2 ANQGSEA. The CDR3 contains 14 residues. Trimming left V 6 bases short and J 2 bases short, with 17 bases between. The donors, aged 6 to 90, were healthy Caucasians from Russia.

This sequence originates from a man under 40 in good health. The chain couples TRBV29-1 to TRBJ2-7; D is perhaps TRBD1 (6 bases). The sample taken for sequencing was blood. The CDR3 is CSVIPGTHTYEQYF. CDR3 nucleotides: TGCAGCGTCATCCCCGGGACACACACCTACGAGCAGTACTTC.